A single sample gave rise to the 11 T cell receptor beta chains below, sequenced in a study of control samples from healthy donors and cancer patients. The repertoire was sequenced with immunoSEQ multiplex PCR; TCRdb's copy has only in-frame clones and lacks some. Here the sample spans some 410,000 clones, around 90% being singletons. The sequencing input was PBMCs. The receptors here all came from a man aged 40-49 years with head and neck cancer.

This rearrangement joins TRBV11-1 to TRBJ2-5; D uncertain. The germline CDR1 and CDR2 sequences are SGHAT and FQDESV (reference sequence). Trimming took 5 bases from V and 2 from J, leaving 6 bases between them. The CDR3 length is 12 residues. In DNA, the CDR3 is TGTGCCAGCAGCGGGGTTCAAGAGACCCAGTACTTC. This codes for CASSGVQETQYF.

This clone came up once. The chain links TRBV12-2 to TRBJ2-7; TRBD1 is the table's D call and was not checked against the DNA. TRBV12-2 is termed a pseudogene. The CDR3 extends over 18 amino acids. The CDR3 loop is CASRLEGQGGGFSYEQYF. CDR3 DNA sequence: TGTGCAAGTCGCTTAGAGGGGCAGGGGGGAGGATTCTCCTACGAGCAGTACTTC.

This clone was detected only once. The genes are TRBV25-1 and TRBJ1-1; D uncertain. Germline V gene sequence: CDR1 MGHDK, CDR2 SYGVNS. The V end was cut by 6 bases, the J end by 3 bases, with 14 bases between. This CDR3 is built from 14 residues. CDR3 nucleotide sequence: TGTGCCAGCAGCGCCACGGGTAGGGACACTGAAGCTTTCTTT. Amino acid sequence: CASSATGRDTEAFF.

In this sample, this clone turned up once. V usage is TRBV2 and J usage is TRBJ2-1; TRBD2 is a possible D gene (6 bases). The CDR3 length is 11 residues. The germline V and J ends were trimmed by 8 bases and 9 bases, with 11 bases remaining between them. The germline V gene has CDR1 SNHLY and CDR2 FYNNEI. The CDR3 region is CASVGAGEQFF. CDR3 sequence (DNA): TGTGCCAGCGTAGGAGCGGGTGAGCAGTTCTTC.

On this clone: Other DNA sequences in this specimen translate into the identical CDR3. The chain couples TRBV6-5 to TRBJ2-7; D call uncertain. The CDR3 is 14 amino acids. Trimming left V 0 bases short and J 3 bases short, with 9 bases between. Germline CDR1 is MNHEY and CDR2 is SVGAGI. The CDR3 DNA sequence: TGTGCCAGCAGTTACTCGAGGCAGAACTACGAGCAGTACTTC. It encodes CASSYSRQNYEQYF.

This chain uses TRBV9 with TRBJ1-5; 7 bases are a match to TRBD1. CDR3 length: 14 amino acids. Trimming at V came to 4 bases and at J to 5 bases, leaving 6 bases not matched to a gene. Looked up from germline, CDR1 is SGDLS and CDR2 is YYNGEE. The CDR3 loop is CASSKQGGHQPQHF. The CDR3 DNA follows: TGTGCCAGCAGCAAGCAGGGGGGGCATCAGCCCCAGCATTTT.

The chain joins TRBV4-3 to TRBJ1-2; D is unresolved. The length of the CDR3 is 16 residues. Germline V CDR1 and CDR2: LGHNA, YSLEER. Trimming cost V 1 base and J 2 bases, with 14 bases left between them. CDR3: CASSQVRFLGNYGYTF. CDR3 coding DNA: TGCGCCAGCAGCCAAGTTCGGTTCCTAGGGAACTATGGCTACACCTTC.

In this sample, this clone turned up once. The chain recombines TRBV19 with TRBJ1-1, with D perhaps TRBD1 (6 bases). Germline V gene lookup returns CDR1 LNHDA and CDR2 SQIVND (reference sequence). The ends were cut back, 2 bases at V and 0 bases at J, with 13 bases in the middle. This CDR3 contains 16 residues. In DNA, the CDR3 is TGTGCCAGTAGTATATCCGGGCAGGGGATGAACACTGAAGCTTTCTTT. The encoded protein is CASSISGQGMNTEAFF.

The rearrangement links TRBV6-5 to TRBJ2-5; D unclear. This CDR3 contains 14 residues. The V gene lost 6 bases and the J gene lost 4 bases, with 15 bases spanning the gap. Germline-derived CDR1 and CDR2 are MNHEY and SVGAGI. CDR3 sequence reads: CASRNPVLTETQYF. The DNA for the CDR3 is TGTGCCAGCAGGAACCCAGTCCTAACAGAGACCCAGTACTTC.

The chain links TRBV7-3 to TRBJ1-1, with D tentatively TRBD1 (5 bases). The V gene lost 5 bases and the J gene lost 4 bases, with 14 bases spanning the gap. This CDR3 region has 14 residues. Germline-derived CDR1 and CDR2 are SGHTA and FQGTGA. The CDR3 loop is CASSVTGDGTEAFF. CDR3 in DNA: TGTGCCAGCAGCGTTACAGGAGATGGCACTGAAGCTTTCTTT.

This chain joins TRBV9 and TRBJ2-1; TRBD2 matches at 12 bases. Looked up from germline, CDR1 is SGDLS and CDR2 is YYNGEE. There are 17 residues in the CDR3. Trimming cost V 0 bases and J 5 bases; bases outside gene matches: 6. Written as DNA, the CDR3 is TGTGCCAGCAGCGTAGGGGCTAGCGGGGGGGCCGACAATGAGCAGTTCTTC. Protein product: CASSVGASGGADNEQFF.